This T cell receptor (beta chain) was sequenced for a study of blood T cells in healthy people across ages. Across the study: Capturing about one barcoded beta molecule per two T cells was achieved by template switching. Study conclusions and caveats: Long-lived donors exceeded aged donors in naive CD4+ cells and diversity.

Using a J-beta primer mix together with a sample-barcoded 5' primer, a second PCR was run for 7 to 11 cycles. Each single sample gave us at least 2.5 million CDR3-containing paired-end reads. One entry per CDR3 protein, called by TCRdb with MiXCR from the 5' RACE reads. The table includes about 1 million distinct CDR3 sequences, roughly 24% detected once. This clonotype has a count of ten or more. Its cognate antigen is unknown. At one of its ends the junction is not consistent with the germline gene, which may arise from a read error. This same sample was also taken into another study, of T cells of mothers and their children.

The origin of this receptor is a girl aged 2-10 years in good health. Sequenced material: blood.

In nucleotides, the CDR3 is TGTGCCAGCAGCTTAAGGACTAGCGGGACAGATACGCAGTATTTT. This translates into CASSLRTSGTDTQYF. The chain has TRBV5-1 and TRBJ2-3; 11 bases are shared with TRBD2. Germline V gene lookup returns CDR1 SGHRS and CDR2 YFSETQ. The CDR3 is 15 residues long.